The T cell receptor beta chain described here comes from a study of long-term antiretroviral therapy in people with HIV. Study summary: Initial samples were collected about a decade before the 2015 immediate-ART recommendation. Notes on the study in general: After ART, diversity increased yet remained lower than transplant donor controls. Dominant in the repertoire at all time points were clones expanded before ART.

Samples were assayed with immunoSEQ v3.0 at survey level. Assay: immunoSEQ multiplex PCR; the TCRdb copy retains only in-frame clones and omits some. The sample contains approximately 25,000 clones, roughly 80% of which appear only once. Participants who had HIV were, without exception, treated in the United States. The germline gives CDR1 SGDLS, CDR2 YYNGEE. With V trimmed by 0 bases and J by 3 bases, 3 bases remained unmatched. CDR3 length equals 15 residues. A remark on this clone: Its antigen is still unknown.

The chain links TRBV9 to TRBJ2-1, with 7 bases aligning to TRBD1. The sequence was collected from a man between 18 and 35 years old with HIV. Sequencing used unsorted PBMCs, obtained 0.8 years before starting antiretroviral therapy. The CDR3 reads CASSVDHRGYNEQFF. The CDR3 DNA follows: TGTGCCAGCAGCGTAGATCACAGGGGCTACAATGAGCAGTTCTTC.